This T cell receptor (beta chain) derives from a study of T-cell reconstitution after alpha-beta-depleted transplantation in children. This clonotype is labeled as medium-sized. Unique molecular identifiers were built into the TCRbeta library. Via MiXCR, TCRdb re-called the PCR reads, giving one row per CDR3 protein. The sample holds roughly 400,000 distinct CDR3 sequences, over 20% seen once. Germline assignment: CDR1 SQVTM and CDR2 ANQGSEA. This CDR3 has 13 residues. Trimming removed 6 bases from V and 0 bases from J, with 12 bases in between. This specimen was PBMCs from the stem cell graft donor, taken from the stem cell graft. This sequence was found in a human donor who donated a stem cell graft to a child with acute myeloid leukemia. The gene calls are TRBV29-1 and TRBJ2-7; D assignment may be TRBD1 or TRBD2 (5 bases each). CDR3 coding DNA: TGCAGCGTAGGCCGGGACCCCTCCTACGAGCAGTACTTC. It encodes CSVGRDPSYEQYF.